This T cell receptor (beta chain) was documented in a study of OX40 agonist ivuxolimab in advanced cancers. The overall study: Of mixed ages from about 20 to 80 and averaging around 60 years, the group was more than 65% male. Partial responses, seen in three patients, involved one hepatocellular carcinoma and two cutaneous melanomas.

On this clone itself: The antigen remains undetermined.

Findings and limits, study-wide: Certain nonresponding patients likewise had low normalized T-cell clonal expansion.

Trimming took 7 bases from V and 2 from J, leaving 12 bases between them. CDR1 is MNHNY, CDR2 SVGAGI, per germline (reference sequence). The CDR3 contains 14 residues. Using immunoSEQ multiplex PCR, the repertoire was profiled, and TCRdb retains in-frame clones only, with some absent. The sample yields 45,000 to 65,000 clones, 88% seen once. The receptor comes from an adult with an advanced solid tumor such as melanoma, head and neck, liver or kidney cancer. Sequenced material: CD4+ or CD8+ T cells sorted from blood, taken in a trial of the OX40 agonist ivuxolimab. This sequence joins TRBV6-6 and TRBJ2-1; a weak D match, TRBD1 (6 bases). The CDR3 here is CASTGGSAYNEQFF. CDR3 DNA: TGTGCCAGCACTGGGGGCTCCGCCTACAATGAGCAGTTCTTC.